The 7 T cell receptor beta chains reported below all come from one sample, sequenced in a study of blood T cell repertoires in COVID-19 (dated by TCRdb to the early 2020s). Preparation of the library involved the immunoSEQ multiplex PCR assay. In TCRdb, the immuneACCESS table is reduced to in-frame sequences with V and J assigned. These tables do not hold every clone; where another copy was compared, an unresolved V gene accounts for under half, and the others remain unexplained. This sample holds some 270,000 clones; about 89% were observed only once. Approximately 2.2% of the sample is held by the ten biggest clonotypes. Sequencing used peripheral blood. Every receptor here comes from a man aged 45-65 years with acute or convalescent COVID-19.

This rearrangement joins TRBV30 to TRBJ2-7; D unresolved. Germline CDR1 GTSNPN, CDR2 SVGIG (reference sequence). Trimming left V 0 bases short and J 9 bases short, with 12 bases between. The CDR3 contains 12 residues. The CDR3 DNA sequence: TGTGCCTGGAGTGTACCAGGTACGAGGCAGTACTTC. Encoded protein: CAWSVPGTRQYF.

The gene calls are TRBV5-1 and TRBJ2-3; 13 bases are shared with TRBD2. The trim removed 4 bases at V and 2 bases at J, leaving 4 bases unmatched. The CDR3 spans 16 residues. CDR1 and CDR2 (germline): SGHRS, YFSETQ. The CDR3 spells CASSPGLAGYTDTQYF. CDR3 sequence (DNA): TGCGCCAGCAGCCCGGGACTAGCGGGGTACACAGATACGCAGTATTTT.

The chain combines TRBV6-5 with TRBJ1-4; D unclear. CDR3 length equals 12 residues. CDR1 and CDR2 (germline): MNHEY, SVGAGI. The V and J ends lost 6 bases and 11 bases respectively, with 13 bases between them. CDR3 region: CASRAGVGKLFF. The CDR3 nucleotides are TGTGCCAGCAGAGCCGGGGTGGGGAAACTGTTTTTT.

This rearrangement joins TRBV5-1 to TRBJ2-3, with TRBD2 matching 15 bases. The CDR3 contains 19 residues. Germline V lookup: CDR1 SGHRS, CDR2 YFSETQ. With 2 bases clipped from V and 1 base from J, the junction kept 8 bases outside the gene matches. CDR3 region: CASSLRSGTSGGRTDTQYF. Here the CDR3 DNA reads TGCGCCAGCAGCTTAAGGTCAGGGACTAGCGGGGGGCGCACAGATACGCAGTATTTT.

The V call is TRBV3-1 (or the pseudogene TRBV3-2), the J call TRBJ2-5; the match to TRBD2 covers 10 bases. The CDR3 has 18 residues. J lost 2 bases, V lost 4 bases, and 13 bases had no gene match. CDR1 and CDR2 (germline): LGHDT, YNNKEL (reference sequence). The CDR3 nucleotides are TGTGCCAGCAGCCCCCCGCAGCGGGGGGGTTCTGTACAAGAGACCCAGTACTTC. Translated, it gives CASSPPQRGGSVQETQYF.

The rearrangement links TRBV15 to TRBJ1-3; perhaps TRBD1 as D (6 bases). Germline V gene sequence: CDR1 LNHNV, CDR2 YYDKDF (reference sequence). The CDR3 loop spans 17 amino acids. Trimming cost V 3 bases and J 2 bases, with 17 bases left between them. CDR3: CATSSKGGPLTGNTIYF. The CDR3 nucleotides read TGTGCCACCAGCAGCAAGGGGGGGCCCCTGACTGGAAACACCATATATTTT.

The gene calls are TRBV5-1 and TRBJ2-2; 7 positions match TRBD2. Per the germline V gene, CDR1 is SGHRS and CDR2 is YFSETQ. V lost 4 bases, J lost 0 bases, and 6 bases stayed unmatched. CDR3 length: 16 residues. The CDR3 nucleotides are TGCGCCAGCAGCGCCGCGACTAGCCCGAACACCGGGGAGCTGTTTTTT. It translates to CASSAATSPNTGELFF.